This T cell receptor beta chain was documented in a study of early T cells in non-severe SARS-CoV-2 infection. Study as a whole: Chains from this unsorted whole-blood bulk RNA could not be paired.

Individual cDNA molecules were tagged with unique molecular identifiers. Each CDR3 protein gets one entry after TCRdb re-called the 5' RACE reads with MiXCR. The table includes approximately 56,000 distinct CDR3 sequences, about 15% detected once. This clonotype occurred a few times. Its antigen is not known. Overall study results and limits: VDJdb matching skewed toward anti-spike CD8 responses, missing private and CD4 specificities.

The CDR3 totals 15 residues. The V gene's germline CDR1 is KGHSH and CDR2 LQKENI. Trimming left V 8 bases short and J 0 bases short, with 16 bases between. The source material was whole blood, sampled at baseline. The source of this sequence is an adult who was a healthcare worker with PCR-confirmed SARS-CoV-2 infection or an uninfected control (not recorded which). The J gene is TRBJ1-1, the V gene TRBV18; TRBD1 might be the D (6 bases). The CDR3 loop is CASLRGGTVNTEAFF. The CDR3 DNA reads as TGTGCCAGCCTCAGAGGGGGGACCGTGAACACTGAAGCTTTCTTT.